These 29 T cell receptor beta chains were all obtained from the same sample, sequenced in a study of blood T cell repertoires in COVID-19. Assay: immunoSEQ multiplex PCR; the TCRdb copy retains only in-frame clones and omits some. The data show about 230,000 clones, around 84% seen once. The sample consisted of peripheral blood. These receptors all come from a woman aged 80 or over with active or convalescent COVID-19.

The J gene is TRBJ2-2, the V gene TRBV9, with 9 positions matching TRBD2. The CDR3 runs 16 residues. Germline CDR1 SGDLS, CDR2 YYNGEE. With 3 bases clipped from V and 0 bases from J, the junction kept 3 bases outside the gene matches. CDR3 nucleotides: TGTGCCAGCAGCGAGAGGACTAGCGCGAACACCGGGGAGCTGTTTTTT. This sequence encodes CASSERTSANTGELFF.

V gene TRBV5-1 combines with J gene TRBJ2-7, with 12 bases that match TRBD2. With 4 bases clipped from V and 2 bases from J, the junction kept 10 bases outside the gene matches. CDR1 and CDR2 from the germline V gene are SGHRS and YFSETQ. This CDR3 is built from 17 residues. CDR3 region: CASSVTSGGPVPYEQYF. CDR3 sequence (DNA): TGCGCCAGCAGCGTGACTAGCGGGGGCCCTGTTCCCTACGAGCAGTACTTC.

V is TRBV15 and J is TRBJ1-3, with D hard to call. V shed 5 bases and J shed 0 bases, with 8 bases lying between them. CDR3 length: 14 amino acids. In germline, CDR1 is LNHNV, CDR2 YYDKDF (reference sequence). CDR3 residues: CATSGSLSGNTIYF. The CDR3 coding sequence is TGTGCCACCAGCGGCTCTCTCTCTGGAAACACCATATATTTT.

The chain couples TRBV19 to TRBJ2-3; perhaps TRBD1 as D (6 bases). V was pared by 1 base and J by 6 bases, with 14 bases between. The CDR3 totals 15 residues. CDR1 is LNHDA and CDR2 is SQIVND in the germline V gene (reference sequence). Here the CDR3 DNA reads TGTGCCAGTAGTATAGTTAGAGGACAGACGGATACGCAGTATTTT. It translates to CASSIVRGQTDTQYF.

This clone has just a few counts. The rearrangement uses TRBV5-3 and TRBJ1-1; possible D gene TRBD1, 6 bases. TRBV5-3 is an ORF, and what it does is uncertain. The length of the CDR3 is 15 residues. V was trimmed by 3 bases and J by 3 bases, leaving 15 bases between them. CDR3 amino acids: CARSSVTGRDTEAFF. DNA of the CDR3: TGTGCCAGAAGCTCGGTTACAGGGAGGGACACTGAAGCTTTCTTT.

This clone was recorded a few times. The chain recombines TRBV27 with TRBJ2-2; 7 nucleotides align to TRBD2. This CDR3 has 17 residues. Germline lookup yields CDR1 MNHEY and CDR2 SMNVEV (reference sequence). V lost 0 bases, J lost 8 bases, and 12 bases stayed unmatched. For the CDR3, the DNA is TGTGCCAGCAGTTTATCGGACCGGGGAGGGGTAAGGGGGGAGCTGTTTTTT. It encodes CASSLSDRGGVRGELFF.

The gene calls are TRBV7-6 and TRBJ1-3; D not resolved. There are 14 residues in the CDR3. V was pared by 2 bases and J by 2 bases, with 7 bases between. Germline lookup yields CDR1 SGHVS and CDR2 FNYEAQ. The CDR3 bases are TGTGCCAGCAGCTTAAAGACTGCTGGAAACACCATATATTTT. Translation gives CASSLKTAGNTIYF.

This clone was observed once. The junction shows a germline mismatch at one end, possibly a read error. The chain joins TRBV28 to TRBJ1-3, with a tentative D call TRBD1 (6 bases). Germline V CDR1 and CDR2: MDHEN, SYDVKM. The CDR3 length is 16 residues. In DNA, the CDR3 is TGTGCCAGCAGTTCCCGCGGGGGCGGCTCTGGAAACGCCATATATTTT. Translating it yields CASSSRGGGSGNAIYF.

The genes are TRBV6-6 and TRBJ2-3; 7 nucleotides agree with TRBD1. V lost 6 bases and J lost 3; bases outside the gene matches: 6. Germline CDR1 is MNHNY and CDR2 is SVGAGI (reference sequence). The CDR3 runs to 14 residues. CDR3 sequence (DNA): TGTGCCAGCAGCCCGGGACAGTTGACAGATACGCAGTATTTT. Residues: CASSPGQLTDTQYF.

The chain has TRBV27 and TRBJ2-5, with D unresolved. From germline, CDR1 is MNHEY and CDR2 SMNVEV (reference sequence). V lost 0 bases and J 2 bases, leaving 7 bases between the germline ends. The CDR3 consists of 14 residues. CDR3 protein: CASSLSRWQETQYF. In DNA form, the CDR3 reads TGTGCCAGCAGTTTATCGCGGTGGCAAGAGACCCAGTACTTC.

The chain combines TRBV7-2 with TRBJ2-7; 10 nucleotides align to TRBD1. J was trimmed by 6 bases and V by 5 bases; bases with no gene match: 10. Germline V gene data show CDR1 as SGHTA and CDR2 as FQGNSA. The CDR3 spans 15 residues. The CDR3 reads CASSQFRTGGSEQYF. CDR3 in DNA: TGTGCCAGCAGCCAATTCAGGACAGGGGGATCCGAGCAGTACTTC. The variable domain in full, completed from reference TRBV7-2 and TRBJ2-7, reads GAGVSQSPSNKVTEKGKDVELRCDPISGHTALYWYRQSLGQGLEFLIYFQGNSAPDKSGLPSDRFSAERTGGSVSTLTIQRTQQEDSAVYLCASSQFRTGGSEQYFGPGTRLTVT.

J is TRBJ2-2 and V is TRBV7-2; D remains unclear. Trimming shortened V by 3 bases and J by 4 bases, and 6 bases separated the two germline ends. This CDR3 has 13 residues. Germline V lookup: CDR1 SGHTA, CDR2 FQGNSA. The CDR3 protein is CASSFTTTGELFF. The CDR3 DNA reads TGTGCCAGCAGCTTCACTACCACCGGGGAGCTGTTTTTT.

The V and J genes are TRBV12-1 and TRBJ2-1; TRBD2 is the table's D call and was not checked against the DNA. TRBV12-1 is a recognized pseudogene. The CDR3 runs to 13 residues. CDR3 residues: CASSRGLVNEQFF. CDR3 coding DNA: TGTGCCAGCAGCAGGGGACTAGTCAATGAGCAGTTCTTC.

The rearrangement joins TRBV30 to TRBJ2-7; TRBD1 matches 9 bases. Germline V gives CDR1 GTSNPN, CDR2 SVGIG (reference sequence). V lost 1 base, J lost 11 bases, and 12 bases stayed unmatched. CDR3 length equals 14 residues. CDR3 sequence (DNA): TGTGCCTGGAGTGCCTTCACAGGGGGCGGTTTCGAGTACTTC. This encodes CAWSAFTGGGFEYF.

J is TRBJ2-2 and V is TRBV14; tentatively, D is TRBD1 (6 bases). The CDR3 has 13 amino acids. Trimming took 5 bases from V and 6 from J, leaving 10 bases between them. Looked up from germline, CDR1 is SGHDN and CDR2 is FVKESK. Here the CDR3 reads CASSVQGAGELFF. The DNA for the CDR3 is TGTGCCAGCAGCGTACAGGGCGCCGGGGAGCTGTTTTTT.

The chain combines TRBV5-1 with TRBJ2-5, with no clear D. Trimming pared 1 base from V and 3 bases from J, leaving 7 bases between. Per the germline V gene, CDR1 is SGHRS and CDR2 is YFSETQ. The CDR3 has 13 amino acids. The CDR3 region is CASSLTTKETQYF. The DNA for the CDR3 is TGCGCCAGCAGCTTGACAACCAAAGAGACCCAGTACTTC.

The genes are TRBV5-1 and TRBJ2-1; TRBD2 matches at 13 bases. CDR1 and CDR2 (germline): SGHRS, YFSETQ. J was trimmed by 7 bases and V by 4 bases; bases with no gene match: 8. The CDR3 sequence is 16 residues long. CDR3 sequence: CASSRGGLAGDNEQFF. As DNA, the CDR3 is TGCGCCAGCAGCCGTGGTGGACTAGCGGGGGATAATGAGCAGTTCTTC.

The chain is built from TRBV28 and TRBJ1-1; 9 nucleotides line up with TRBD1. This CDR3 is built from 19 residues. V gave up 8 bases and J gave up 3 bases; unmatched junction bases: 22. Germline CDR1 reads MDHEN; CDR2 reads SYDVKM. The chain's CDR3 is CASETIGAWGQGRHTEAFF. The CDR3 DNA reads as TGTGCCAGCGAGACAATAGGGGCATGGGGACAGGGCAGGCACACTGAAGCTTTCTTT.

The chain carries TRBV11-3 and TRBJ2-7, with TRBD2 identical over 13 bases. Per germline, CDR1 SGHNT and CDR2 YENEEA. The J segment lost 6 bases and the V segment lost 5 bases, leaving 10 bases of the junction unmatched. The CDR3 is 16 residues long. CDR3 residues: CASSPGGTSGNREQYF. CDR3 nucleotide sequence: TGTGCCAGCAGCCCCGGAGGGACTAGCGGGAACCGCGAGCAGTACTTC.

The chain links TRBV5-5 to TRBJ2-3, with D perhaps matching TRBD1 (6 bases). From germline, CDR1 is SGHKS and CDR2 YYEKEE (reference sequence). The length of the CDR3 is 15 residues. The V end was cut by 4 bases, the J end by 2 bases, with 14 bases between. CDR3 in amino acids: CASSPRDTNTDTQYF. The CDR3 nucleotides are TGTGCCAGCAGCCCCCGGGACACCAACACAGATACGCAGTATTTT.

The table lists this clone with a few counts. The rearrangement joins TRBV7-9 to TRBJ1-1; D remains unclear. Germline assignment: CDR1 SEHNR and CDR2 FQNEAQ (reference sequence). V was cut by 4 bases and J by 5 bases, with 11 bases left in between. The CDR3 sequence is 13 residues long. CDR3: CASSWGGLTEAFF. CDR3 bases: TGTGCCAGCAGCTGGGGAGGGTTGACTGAAGCTTTCTTT. Drawing the rest from reference TRBV7-9 and TRBJ1-1, the complete variable domain is DTGVSQNPRHKITKRGQNVTFRCDPISEHNRLYWYRQTLGQGPEFLTYFQNEAQLEKSRLLSDRFSAERPKGSFSTLEIQRTEQGDSAMYLCASSWGGLTEAFFGQGTRLTVV.

This chain uses TRBV6-5 with TRBJ1-2; D might be TRBD1 (6 bases). V gave up 5 bases and J gave up 6 bases, with 13 bases separating them. Germline V gene lookup returns CDR1 MNHEY and CDR2 SVGAGI. The CDR3 is 13 residues long. CDR3 DNA: TGTGCCAGCAGTATACAGGGTAGGGATGGCTACACCTTC. Amino acid sequence: CASSIQGRDGYTF.

The chain carries TRBV3-1 (or the pseudogene TRBV3-2) and TRBJ2-3; D may be TRBD2 (5 bases). The germline gives CDR1 LGHDT, CDR2 YNNKEL (reference sequence). The V end was cut by 3 bases, the J end by 1 base, with 5 bases between. The CDR3 totals 13 residues. The CDR3 spells CASSQRGTDTQYF. The CDR3 bases are TGTGCCAGCAGCCAGAGGGGCACAGATACGCAGTATTTT.

The chain recombines TRBV5-4 with TRBJ2-1; D perhaps matches TRBD1 (6 bases). The CDR3 loop spans 16 amino acids. In germline, CDR1 is SGHNT, CDR2 YYREEE (reference sequence). Trimming stripped 0 bases from V and 4 bases from J, with 14 bases between. CDR3 sequence (DNA): TGTGCCAGCAGCTTGGCGGGCAGGGGAAAATACAATGAGCAGTTCTTC. Its protein is CASSLAGRGKYNEQFF.

This chain joins TRBV7-2 and TRBJ2-1; 7 nucleotides match TRBD2. Germline V gene data show CDR1 as SGHTA and CDR2 as FQGNSA. Unmatched junction bases numbered 8, after V lost 5 bases and J lost 4 bases. The CDR3 contains 15 residues. This chain's CDR3 is CASSAAGGRYNEQFF. CDR3 coding DNA: TGTGCCAGCAGCGCCGCCGGGGGGAGGTACAATGAGCAGTTCTTC.

This chain uses TRBV19 with TRBJ1-3, with a weak D call TRBD1 (5 bases). This CDR3 has 13 residues. The V gene's germline CDR1 is LNHDA and CDR2 SQIVND (reference sequence). V lost 3 bases and J 4 bases, leaving 7 bases between the germline ends. Here the CDR3 reads CASSIGAGNTIYF. The DNA for the CDR3 is TGTGCCAGTAGTATTGGGGCAGGAAACACCATATATTTT.

This chain links TRBV28 with TRBJ1-4; tentative D call: TRBD1 (5 bases). This CDR3 contains 14 residues. V was trimmed by 6 bases and J by 7 bases, leaving 15 bases between them. The V gene's germline CDR1 is MDHEN and CDR2 SYDVKM. The CDR3 is CASRGSGESEKLFF. Here the CDR3 DNA reads TGTGCCAGCAGAGGGTCGGGGGAGAGTGAAAAACTGTTTTTT.

The V gene is TRBV9, the J gene TRBJ1-2; D may be TRBD1 (5 bases). The CDR3 is 14 amino acids. Trimming removed 0 bases at V and 2 bases at J, with 8 bases between. Germline assignment: CDR1 SGDLS and CDR2 YYNGEE. The CDR3, as DNA: TGTGCCAGCAGCGTAGCGGAGGGGAACTATGGCTACACCTTC. As protein: CASSVAEGNYGYTF.

The chain couples TRBV5-1 to TRBJ2-1; D gene ambiguous. The CDR3 totals 12 residues. Trimming shortened V by 3 bases and J by 7 bases, and 8 bases separated the two germline ends. Germline loops: CDR1 SGHRS, CDR2 YFSETQ. The CDR3 DNA follows: TGCGCCAGCAGCTCAGAGGAGAATGAGCAGTTCTTC. Its protein product is CASSSEENEQFF. Drawing the rest from reference TRBV5-1 and TRBJ2-1, the complete variable domain is KAGVTQTPRYLIKTRGQQVTLSCSPISGHRSVSWYQQTPGQGLQFLFEYFSETQRNKGNFPGRFSGRQFSNSRSEMNVSTLELGDSALYLCASSSEENEQFFGPGTRLTVL.